One and the same sample provided the 11 T cell receptor beta chains below, sequenced in a study of neurological immune-mediated disorders. MiXCR, run by TCRdb on the 5' RACE reads, gives a single entry per CDR3 protein. There are some 60,000 distinct CDR3 sequences in the sample; around 5% occur only once, and roughly 3.2% lies in the top ten. The sequenced material came from PBMCs. The receptors come from a woman between 45 and 60 years old with multiple sclerosis.

In its sample, this clonotype was seen many times. The chain has TRBV9 and TRBJ1-1; 9 bases match TRBD1. The CDR3 has 13 amino acids. Trimming removed 4 bases from V and 12 bases from J; junction bases left unmatched: 10. The germline gives CDR1 SGDLS, CDR2 YYNGEE. For the CDR3, the DNA is TGTGCCAGCAGCCCTACCGGGACAGGGAGTTCTTTCTTT. Translation: CASSPTGTGSSFF.

J is TRBJ1-5 and V is TRBV5-5; D possibly corresponds to TRBD1 (6 bases). Germline CDR1 and CDR2: SGHKS and YYEKEE (reference sequence). Trimming removed 0 bases at V and 7 bases at J, with 17 bases between. This CDR3 is 16 amino acids long. Here the CDR3 DNA reads TGTGCCAGCAGCTTGGATTTGGGGGCGCTTGGACAGCCCCAGCATTTT. Residues: CASSLDLGALGQPQHF.

This clonotype was detected ten times or more. The chain uses TRBV6-2 or TRBV6-3 and TRBJ1-5; no clear D gene. CDR1 MNHEY and CDR2 SVGEGT come from the germline V gene. The CDR3 is 13 residues long. The V end lost 8 bases, the J end lost 3 bases, and 11 bases lay between the germline ends. The CDR3 here is CASLRGVNQPQHF. CDR3 sequence (DNA): TGTGCCAGCCTCCGCGGGGTCAATCAGCCCCAGCATTTT.

This clonotype was seen many times. V and J are TRBV10-3 and TRBJ1-4; tentative D call: TRBD1 (6 bases). Per germline, CDR1 ENHRY and CDR2 SYGVKD. Trimming removed 1 base from V and 7 bases from J, with 10 bases in between. The length of the CDR3 is 14 residues. The CDR3 nucleotides are TGTGCCATCAGTGAGTTCCAGGGGACTGAAAAACTGTTTTTT. It encodes CAISEFQGTEKLFF.

This clonotype has a count of ten or more. The V and J genes are TRBV5-1 and TRBJ2-1; 7 bases fit TRBD1. V shed 0 bases, J shed 8 bases, and the junction held 8 bases outside the gene matches. The CDR3 is 15 amino acids. CDR1 SGHRS and CDR2 YFSETQ come from the germline V gene. CDR3 DNA: TGCGCCAGCAGCTTGGAGGGGGCTTCGGGTGATGAGCAGTTCTTC. Its translation is CASSLEGASGDEQFF. The full variable domain, rest sourced from reference TRBV5-1 and TRBJ2-1, is KAGVTQTPRYLIKTRGQQVTLSCSPISGHRSVSWYQQTPGQGLQFLFEYFSETQRNKGNFPGRFSGRQFSNSRSEMNVSTLELGDSALYLCASSLEGASGDEQFFGPGTRLTVL.

This clonotype has at least ten counts. This rearrangement joins TRBV4-1 to TRBJ1-1, with D perhaps TRBD1 (6 bases). There are 17 residues in the CDR3. V was shortened by 2 bases and J by 5 bases, with 21 bases between the two germline ends. The V gene's germline CDR1 is MGHRA and CDR2 YSYEKL. CDR3 sequence reads: CASSQPVDIGGYTEAFF. The CDR3 DNA is TGCGCCAGCAGCCAACCCGTGGACATTGGGGGCTATACTGAAGCTTTCTTT.

This clonotype was found a few times. Being one base from a much bigger clone, this may be a read error. The chain joins TRBV9 to TRBJ2-1; D gene uncertain. The CDR3 has 11 residues. The germline V gene encodes CDR1 SGDLS and CDR2 YYNGEE. The CDR3 region has the DNA TGTGCCAGCAGAGTAGAGGATGAGCAGTTCTTC. Translated: CASRVEDEQFF.

This clonotype occurred many times. The chain links TRBV29-1 to TRBJ2-7; D is unresolved. This CDR3 region has 11 residues. Germline loops: CDR1 SQVTM, CDR2 ANQGSEA. Trimming cost V 3 bases and J 7 bases, with 10 bases left between them. CDR3 DNA sequence: TGCAGCGTTGAGGTGGTTTTTGAGCAGTACTTC. It is translated as CSVEVVFEQYF.

This clonotype showed up just a few times. The chain employs TRBV29-1 and TRBJ1-2; no firm D call. V lost 0 bases to trimming and J lost 8 bases, with 10 bases between them. The CDR3 consists of 12 residues. Germline CDR1 reads SQVTM; CDR2 reads ANQGSEA. CDR3 loop: CSVEEGSRGYTF. The CDR3, as DNA: TGCAGCGTTGAAGAAGGATCGCGGGGCTACACCTTC. Full variable domain (outside the CDR3, taken from reference TRBV29-1 and TRBJ1-2): SAVISQKPSRDICQRGTSLTIQCQVDSQVTMMFWYRQQPGQSLTLIATANQGSEATYESGFVIDKFPISRPNLTFSTLTVSNMSPEDSSIYLCSVEEGSRGYTFGSGTRLTVV.

In this sample, this clonotype turned up many times. The CDR3 DNA reads TGTGCCAGCAGCTTAGTAGGGAGGACAGGGGGTGACGAGCAGTTCTTC. The encoded protein is CASSLVGRTGGDEQFF. The V call is TRBV7-6, the J call TRBJ2-1; 10 bases align to TRBD1. Germline V gene sequence: CDR1 SGHVS, CDR2 FNYEAQ. Germline trimming cut 1 base from V and 10 bases from J; bases unmatched to any gene: 10. The CDR3 sequence is 16 residues long.

There are many counts of this clonotype. V gene TRBV5-1 combines with J gene TRBJ2-1, with 14 bases that match TRBD2. Germline assignment: CDR1 SGHRS and CDR2 YFSETQ. This CDR3 spans 18 amino acids. V gave up 3 bases and J gave up 2 bases; unmatched junction bases: 7. The CDR3 loop is CASSWGLAGELTYNEQFF. The CDR3 region has the DNA TGCGCCAGCAGCTGGGGACTAGCGGGGGAACTGACCTACAATGAGCAGTTCTTC.